This TCR beta chain was sequenced during a study of T cells in women clearing cervical HPV infection. Findings and limits, study-wide: Richness differences could reflect unmeasured T-cell content per sample. Repertoire richness, not evenness, was significantly elevated in CIN3+ cases versus controls.

Assay: immunoSEQ multiplex PCR; the TCRdb copy retains only in-frame clones and omits some. The sample features over 20,000 clones, with around 4% in its top ten. Prevalent HPV16 infections were excluded; only incident single HPV16 infections included. Worth noting for this clone: Its antigen remains unknown. The read stops 3 residues short of the end of the CDR3; the missing end is completed from the germline J gene.

Trimming stripped 3 bases from V and 3 bases from J, with 6 bases between. The CDR3 runs to 12 residues. Germline values: CDR1 LNHDA, CDR2 SQIVND (reference sequence). Material for sequencing was blood buffy coat. The rearrangement uses TRBV19 and TRBJ2-7; D not resolved. The receptor was derived from a woman aged 18-69 years with a cervical HPV16 infection that either progressed to CIN3+ or cleared (not recorded which). CDR3 residues: CASSIGGYEQYF. CDR3 bases read: TGTGCCAGTAGTATTGGCGGCTACGAG.